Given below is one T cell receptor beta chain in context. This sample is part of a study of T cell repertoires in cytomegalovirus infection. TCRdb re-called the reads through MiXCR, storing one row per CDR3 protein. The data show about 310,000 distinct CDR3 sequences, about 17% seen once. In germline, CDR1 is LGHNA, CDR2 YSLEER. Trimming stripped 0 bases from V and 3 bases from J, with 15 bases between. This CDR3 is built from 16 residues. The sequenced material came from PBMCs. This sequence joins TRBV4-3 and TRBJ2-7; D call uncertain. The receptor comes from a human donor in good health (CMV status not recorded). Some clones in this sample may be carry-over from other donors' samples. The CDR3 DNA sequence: TGCGCCAGCAGCCAAGATTTCGGCCGGGTCGGCTACGAGCAGTACTTC. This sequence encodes CASSQDFGRVGYEQYF.